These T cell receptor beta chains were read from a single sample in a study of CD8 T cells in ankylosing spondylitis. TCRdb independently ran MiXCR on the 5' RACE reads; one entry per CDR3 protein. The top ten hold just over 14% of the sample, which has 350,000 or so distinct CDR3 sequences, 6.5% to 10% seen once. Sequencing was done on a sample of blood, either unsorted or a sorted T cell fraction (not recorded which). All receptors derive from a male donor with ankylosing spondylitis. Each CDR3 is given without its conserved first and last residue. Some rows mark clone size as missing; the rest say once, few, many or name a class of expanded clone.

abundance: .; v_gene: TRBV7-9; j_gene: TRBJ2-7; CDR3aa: ASSLEGPGY
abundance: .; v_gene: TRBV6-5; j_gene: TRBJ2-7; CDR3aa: ASGQGEREQY
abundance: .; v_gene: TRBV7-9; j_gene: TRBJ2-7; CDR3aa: ASRDREYEQY
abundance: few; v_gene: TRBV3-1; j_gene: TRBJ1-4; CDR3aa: ASSRNRGTNEKLF
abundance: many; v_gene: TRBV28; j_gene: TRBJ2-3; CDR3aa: ASSFLWTGVGDGYTQY
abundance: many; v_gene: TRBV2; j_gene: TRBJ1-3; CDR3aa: ASSLEGTIY
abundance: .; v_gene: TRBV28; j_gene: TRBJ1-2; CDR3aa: ASSSPRGYT
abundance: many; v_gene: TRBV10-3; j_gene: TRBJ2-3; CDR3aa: AISRRSDTQY
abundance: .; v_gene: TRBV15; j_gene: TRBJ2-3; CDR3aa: ATSRDKGAGTDTQY
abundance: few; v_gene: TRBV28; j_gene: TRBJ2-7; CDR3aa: ASSLQGLGEQY
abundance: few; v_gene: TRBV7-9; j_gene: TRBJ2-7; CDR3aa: ASSLGYPTYEQY
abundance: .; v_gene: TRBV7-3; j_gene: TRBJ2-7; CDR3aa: ASSPGPSGYEQY
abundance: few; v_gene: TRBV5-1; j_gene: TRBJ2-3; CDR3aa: ASRQGLGTDTQY
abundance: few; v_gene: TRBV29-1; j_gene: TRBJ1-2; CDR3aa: SAAMTGAYGYT
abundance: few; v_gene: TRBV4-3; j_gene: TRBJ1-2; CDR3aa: ASSQGFSENYGYT
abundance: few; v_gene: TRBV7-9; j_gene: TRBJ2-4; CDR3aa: ASSSTGGPGTKNIQY
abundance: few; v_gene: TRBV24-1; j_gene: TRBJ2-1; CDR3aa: ATSDSGRPSSYNEQF
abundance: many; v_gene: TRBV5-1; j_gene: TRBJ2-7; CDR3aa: ASSWTASSYEQY
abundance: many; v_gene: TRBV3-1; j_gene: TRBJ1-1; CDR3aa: ASSRAQGTEAF
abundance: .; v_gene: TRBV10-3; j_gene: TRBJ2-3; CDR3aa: AISTERPEGGDTQY
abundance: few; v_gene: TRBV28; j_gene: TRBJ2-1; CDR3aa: AISPPAVSYNEQF
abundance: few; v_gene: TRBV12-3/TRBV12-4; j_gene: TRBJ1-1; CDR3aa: ASRYRAGTEAF
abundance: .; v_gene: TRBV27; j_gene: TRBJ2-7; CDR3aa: ASRPVLRGRDHEQY
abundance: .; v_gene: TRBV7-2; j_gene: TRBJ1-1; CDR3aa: ASSLAAVNTEAF
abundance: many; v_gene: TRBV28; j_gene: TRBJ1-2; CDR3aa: ASSLTPDYGYT
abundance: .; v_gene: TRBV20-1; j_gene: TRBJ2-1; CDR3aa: SARPGGGVYNEQF
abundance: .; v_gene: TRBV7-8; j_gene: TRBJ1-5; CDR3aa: ASSLSHQPQH
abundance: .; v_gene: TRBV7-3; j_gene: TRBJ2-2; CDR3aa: ASSLLRSTGELF
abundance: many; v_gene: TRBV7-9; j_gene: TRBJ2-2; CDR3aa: ASSPLLDTYTGELF
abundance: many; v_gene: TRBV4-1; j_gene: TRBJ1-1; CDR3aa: ASSQSHLSSTEAF
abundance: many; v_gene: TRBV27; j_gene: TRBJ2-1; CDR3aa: ASGGLAGESEQF
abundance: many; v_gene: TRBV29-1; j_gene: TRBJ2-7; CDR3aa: SVEGMVDYEQY
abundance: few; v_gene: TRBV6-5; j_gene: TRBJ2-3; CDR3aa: ASSSAALRADTQY
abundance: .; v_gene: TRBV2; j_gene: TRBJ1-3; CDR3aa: ASSFGGQGNTIY
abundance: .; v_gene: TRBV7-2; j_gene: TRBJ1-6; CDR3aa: ASSSPGPQYSPLH
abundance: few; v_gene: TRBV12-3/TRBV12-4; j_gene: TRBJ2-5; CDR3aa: ASSKGQKETQY
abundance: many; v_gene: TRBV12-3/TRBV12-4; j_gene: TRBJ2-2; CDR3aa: ASSPGLSLHGELF
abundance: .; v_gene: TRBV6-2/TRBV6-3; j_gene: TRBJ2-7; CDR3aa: ASKGQPPYEQY
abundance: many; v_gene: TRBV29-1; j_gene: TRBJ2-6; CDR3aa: SVAGNFGANVLT